This T cell receptor (beta chain) came from a study of cytomegalovirus exposure and HLA in healthy donors. General study points: Confirmation in vitro established that a few CMV-associated chains were specific for CMV antigens. Being indistinguishable, some V segments were excluded, TRBV6-2 and TRBV6-3 among them. Data from an earlier analysis indicated that most TCR beta V segments were productive either about 87% or about 30% of the time.

This donor lacks a recorded CMV serostatus. This clone was observed a handful of times. Its antigen is currently unknown. Unmatched junction bases numbered 9, after V lost 7 bases and J lost 8 bases. The CDR3 length is 13 residues. Per the germline V gene, CDR1 is MGHDK and CDR2 is SYGVNS. Use of 60 Vbeta and 13 Jbeta primers characterized the PCR. Measured with immunoSEQ multiplex PCR; TCRdb has only the in-frame clones, and not every one. The repertoire has 98,000 or so clones, roughly 82% of them found once; the top ten carry more than 7%. The TCR originated in a human donor in good health. The chain is built from TRBV25-1 and TRBJ1-2; TRBD1 matches at 8 bases. The sample was PBMCs. CDR3 protein: CASKGTGPSGYTF. CDR3 coding DNA: TGTGCCAGCAAAGGGACAGGCCCCAGCGGCTACACCTTC.